The present TCR beta chain was sequenced within a study of blood T cell repertoires in COVID-19. For the study at large: Samples representing acute and convalescent COVID-19 were sourced from the United States, Italy and Spain.

Per germline, CDR1 SGHVS and CDR2 FQNEAQ. The CDR3 contains 13 residues. Trimming took off 2 bases at V and 9 bases at J, with 13 bases between the two ends. Measured with immunoSEQ multiplex PCR; TCRdb has only the in-frame clones, and not every one. The data contain around 60,000 clones, about 88% of them singletons. The V and J genes are TRBV7-8 and TRBJ1-1; no reliable D call. Sequencing input: peripheral blood. This TCR came from a woman aged 60-75 years with active COVID-19. The DNA for the CDR3 is TGTGCCAGCAGCTTAAATAGTCAAGCTCAAGCTTTCTTT. Translation: CASSLNSQAQAFF. Drawing the rest from reference TRBV7-8 and TRBJ1-1, the complete variable domain is GAGVSQSPRYKVAKRGQDVALRCDPISGHVSLFWYQQALGQGPEFLTYFQNEAQLDKSGLPSDRFFAERPEGSVSTLKIQRTQQEDSAVYLCASSLNSQAQAFFGQGTRLTVV.